Each of the 15 T cell receptor beta chains below was sequenced from the same sample in a study of T cell repertoires in breast cancer. During the second nested PCR, blocking oligonucleotides suppressed genes that were not paired. From the emulsion pairing reads, TCRdb called clonotypes with MiXCR, one entry per CDR3 protein. The sample gives roughly 40,000 distinct CDR3 sequences, 45% to 50% of which show up once; about 60% is in the top ten. Paired alpha-beta TCRs of CD8+ T cells were analyzed by expanded emulsion RT-PCR. Sequencing was carried out using CD8+ T cells. The receptors stem from a pool of human donors with breast cancer or a healthy control (not recorded which).

This chain connects TRBV3-1 to TRBJ1-1, with D unclear. Germline V CDR1 and CDR2: LGHDT, YNNKEL (reference sequence). Between the trimmed V and J ends, which lost 2 bases and 9 bases, there was a span of 7 bases. CDR3 length equals 11 residues. CDR3 coding DNA: TGTGCCAGCAGCCAAATCGGGCAAGCTTTCTTT. Protein product: CASSQIGQAFF.

On this clonotype: The junction does not match germline at one end; this may be a read error. This sequence joins TRBV20-1 and TRBJ1-5; D perhaps matches TRBD1 (5 bases). The CDR3 has 13 residues. Per germline, CDR1 DFQATT and CDR2 SNEGSKA (reference sequence). The CDR3: CSAIGGENQLQHF. CDR3 sequence (DNA): TGCAGTGCTATTGGGGGGGAGAATCAGCTCCAGCATTTT.

Only a few counts were recorded for this clonotype. The J gene is TRBJ2-3, the V gene TRBV20-1; the match to TRBD2 covers 12 bases. With 6 bases clipped from V and 4 bases from J, the junction kept 5 bases outside the gene matches. This CDR3 contains 14 residues. In germline, CDR1 is DFQATT, CDR2 SNEGSKA (reference sequence). The CDR3 loop is CSARLAGVPDTQYF. The CDR3 region has the DNA TGCAGTGCCAGACTAGCGGGAGTCCCAGATACGCAGTATTTT.

This sequence joins TRBV6-1 and TRBJ2-4; D call uncertain. Trimming left V 5 bases short and J 7 bases short, with 12 bases between. Looked up from germline, CDR1 is MNHNS and CDR2 is SASEGT. This CDR3 has 13 residues. The CDR3 region has the DNA TGTGCCAGCAGTCCTCTGAGTTGGAACATTCAGTACTTC. Translation gives CASSPLSWNIQYF.

This clonotype was observed once. V usage is TRBV20-1 and J usage is TRBJ1-1, with TRBD1 matching 7 bases. V gave up 3 bases and J gave up 7 bases; unmatched junction bases: 2. Germline CDR1 and CDR2: DFQATT and SNEGSKA (reference sequence). CDR3 length: 11 residues. The CDR3 sequence: CSARGDSEAFF. The CDR3, as DNA: TGCAGTGCTAGGGGGGACAGTGAAGCTTTCTTT.

This rearrangement joins TRBV27 to TRBJ1-1; no definite D call. The length of the CDR3 is 14 residues. Germline values: CDR1 MNHEY, CDR2 SMNVEV (reference sequence). V was cut by 3 bases and J by 0 bases, with 8 bases left in between. This CDR3 reads CASSFNYMNTEAFF. The DNA for the CDR3 is TGTGCCAGCAGTTTCAATTACATGAACACTGAAGCTTTCTTT.

Points on this clonotype: The CDR3 carries no conserved terminal phenylalanine or tryptophan, so it likely arises from a read error. The chain is built from TRBV20-1 and TRBJ1-1; no definite D call. The V gene's germline CDR1 is DFQATT and CDR2 SNEGSKA (reference sequence). The CDR3 is made up of 10 amino acids. V lost 5 bases and J lost 1, with 2 bases in between. CDR3 in DNA: TGCAGTGCTGGGAACACTGAAGCTTTCCTT. As protein: CSAGNTEAFL.

Many counts were recorded for this clonotype. V gene TRBV27 combines with J gene TRBJ1-1; D remains ambiguous. In germline, CDR1 is MNHEY, CDR2 SMNVEV (reference sequence). V lost 0 bases to trimming and J lost 2 bases, with 7 bases between them. The CDR3 contains 14 residues. CDR3 loop: CASSLSHFNTEAFF. CDR3 nucleotide sequence: TGTGCCAGCAGTTTATCCCATTTCAACACTGAAGCTTTCTTT.

J is TRBJ1-2 and V is TRBV14; 10 nucleotides align to TRBD1. Germline lookup yields CDR1 SGHDN and CDR2 FVKESK. J lost 8 bases, V lost 1 base, and 7 bases had no gene match. CDR3 length equals 15 residues. The CDR3 DNA sequence: TGTGCCAGCAGCCAAGGACAGGGGGCCGCATCCGGCTACACCTTC. Protein: CASSQGQGAASGYTF.

This clonotype was observed a handful of times. The chain carries TRBV27 and TRBJ1-3; D may be TRBD1 (6 bases). The CDR3 is 15 residues long. Germline CDR1 reads MNHEY; CDR2 reads SMNVEV (reference sequence). V was shortened by 5 bases and J by 4 bases, with 15 bases between the two germline ends. The CDR3 DNA follows: TGTGCCAGCAGTCTCAGGGGTACGGGAGGAAACACCATATATTTT. Translating gives CASSLRGTGGNTIYF.

This chain links TRBV11-2 with TRBJ1-4; the D is unclear. Germline CDR1 and CDR2: SGHAT and FQNNGV. The CDR3 is 13 residues long. The V end was cut by 5 bases, the J end by 8 bases, with 12 bases between. CDR3 loop: CASSRLGNEKLFF. DNA for the CDR3: TGTGCCAGCAGCCGCCTGGGGAACGAAAAACTGTTTTTT.

This clonotype was recorded a few times. This sequence joins TRBV27 and TRBJ1-1; D gene unclear. V was shortened by 0 bases and J by 5 bases, with 13 bases between the two germline ends. The CDR3 has 15 residues. Germline V gene lookup returns CDR1 MNHEY and CDR2 SMNVEV (reference sequence). Here the CDR3 DNA reads TGTGCCAGCAGTTTATCGGGGTCGATGGGTACTGAAGCTTTCTTT. Its translation: CASSLSGSMGTEAFF.

This chain links TRBV7-9 with TRBJ2-5; D ambiguous. The germline V and J ends were trimmed by 3 bases and 5 bases, with 13 bases remaining between them. The germline V gene has CDR1 SEHNR and CDR2 FQNEAQ (reference sequence). This CDR3 is 14 amino acids long. CDR3 coding DNA: TGTGCCAGCAGCTTTGGAAGATCGCGGGAGACCCAGTACTTC. Protein sequence: CASSFGRSRETQYF.

The chain links TRBV9 to TRBJ1-1; D is unclear. Germline V gene lookup returns CDR1 SGDLS and CDR2 YYNGEE. Trimming left V 3 bases short and J 1 base short, with 16 bases between. This CDR3 is built from 16 residues. The CDR3 loop reads CASSARAAPPNTEAFF. The CDR3 DNA reads as TGTGCCAGCAGCGCTAGGGCGGCTCCACCGAACACTGAAGCTTTCTTT.

Note on this clonotype: A clone one base away is much larger, so this may be a read error. This is likely a read error, given that the CDR3 carries no conserved phenylalanine or tryptophan at its end. The gene calls are TRBV20-1 and TRBJ1-5; no firm D call. Germline CDR1 reads DFQATT; CDR2 reads SNEGSKA (reference sequence). V was shortened by 4 bases and J by 7 bases, with 11 bases between the two germline ends. The CDR3 spans 12 residues. The CDR3 nucleotides are TGCAGTGCTACGCGCATTGGGCAGCCCCAGCATCTT. Translating gives CSATRIGQPQHL.